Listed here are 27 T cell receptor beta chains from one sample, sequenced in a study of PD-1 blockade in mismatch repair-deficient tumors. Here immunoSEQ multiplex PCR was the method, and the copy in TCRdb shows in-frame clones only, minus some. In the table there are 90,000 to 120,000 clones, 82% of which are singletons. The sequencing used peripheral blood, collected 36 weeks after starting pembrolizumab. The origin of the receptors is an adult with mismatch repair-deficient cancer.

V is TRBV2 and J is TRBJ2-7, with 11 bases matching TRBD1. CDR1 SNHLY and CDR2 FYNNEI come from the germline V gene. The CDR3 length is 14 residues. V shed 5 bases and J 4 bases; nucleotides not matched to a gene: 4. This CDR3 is CASSPDRGRYEQYF. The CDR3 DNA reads TGTGCCAGCAGTCCGGACAGGGGGCGGTACGAGCAGTACTTC. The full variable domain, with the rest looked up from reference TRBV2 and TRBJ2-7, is EPEVTQTPSHQVTQMGQEVILRCVPISNHLYFYWYRQILGQKVEFLVSFYNNEISEKSEIFDDQFSVERPDGSNFTLKIRSTKLEDSAMYFCASSPDRGRYEQYFGPGTRLTVT.

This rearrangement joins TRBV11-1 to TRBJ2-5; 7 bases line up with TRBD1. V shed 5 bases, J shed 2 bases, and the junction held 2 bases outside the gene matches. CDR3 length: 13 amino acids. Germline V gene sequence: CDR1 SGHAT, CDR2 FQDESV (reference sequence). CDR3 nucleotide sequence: TGTGCCAGCAGCCGGGACAGTCAAGAGACCCAGTACTTC. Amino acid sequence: CASSRDSQETQYF. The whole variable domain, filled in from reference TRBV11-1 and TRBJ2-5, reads EAEVAQSPRYKITEKSQAVAFWCDPISGHATLYWYRQILGQGPELLVQFQDESVVDDSQLPKDRFSAERLKGVDSTLKIQPAELGDSAMYLCASSRDSQETQYFGPGTRLLVL.

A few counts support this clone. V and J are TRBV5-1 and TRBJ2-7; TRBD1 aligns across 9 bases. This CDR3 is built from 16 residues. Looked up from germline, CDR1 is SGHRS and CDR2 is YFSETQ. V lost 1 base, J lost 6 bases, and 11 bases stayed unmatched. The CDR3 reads CASSLTGGQGTGEQYF. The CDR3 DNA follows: TGCGCCAGCAGCTTGACGGGTGGACAGGGGACCGGCGAGCAGTACTTC.

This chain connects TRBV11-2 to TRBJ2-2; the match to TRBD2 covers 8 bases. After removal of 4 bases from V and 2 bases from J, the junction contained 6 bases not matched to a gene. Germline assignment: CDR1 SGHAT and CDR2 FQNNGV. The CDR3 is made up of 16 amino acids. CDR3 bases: TGTGCCAGCAGCTCCCGGACTAGCAGAAACACCGGGGAGCTGTTTTTT. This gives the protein CASSSRTSRNTGELFF.

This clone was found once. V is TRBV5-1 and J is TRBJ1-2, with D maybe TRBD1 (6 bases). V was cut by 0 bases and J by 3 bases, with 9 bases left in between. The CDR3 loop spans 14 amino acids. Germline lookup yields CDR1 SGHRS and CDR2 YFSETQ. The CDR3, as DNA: TGCGCCAGCAGCTTGGATCGGACAGACTATGGCTACACCTTC. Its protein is CASSLDRTDYGYTF.

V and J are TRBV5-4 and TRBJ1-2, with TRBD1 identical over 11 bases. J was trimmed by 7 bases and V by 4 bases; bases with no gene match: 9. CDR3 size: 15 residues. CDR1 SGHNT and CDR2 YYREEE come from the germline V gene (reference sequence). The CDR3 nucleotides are TGTGCCAGCAGCGATAGGACAGGGGGCGGCTCTGGCTACACCTTC. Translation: CASSDRTGGGSGYTF.

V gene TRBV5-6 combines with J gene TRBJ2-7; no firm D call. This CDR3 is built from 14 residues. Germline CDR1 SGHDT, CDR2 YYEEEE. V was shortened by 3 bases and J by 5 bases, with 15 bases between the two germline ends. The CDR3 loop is CASSSLLWVHEQYF. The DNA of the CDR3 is TGTGCCAGCAGCTCTCTATTGTGGGTCCACGAGCAGTACTTC.

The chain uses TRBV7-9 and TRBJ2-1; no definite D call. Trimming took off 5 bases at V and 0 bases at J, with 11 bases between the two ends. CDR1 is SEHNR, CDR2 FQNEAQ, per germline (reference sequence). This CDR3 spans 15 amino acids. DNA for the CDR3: TGTGCCAGCAGCGAGAGGAGTCACTCCTACAATGAGCAGTTCTTC. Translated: CASSERSHSYNEQFF.

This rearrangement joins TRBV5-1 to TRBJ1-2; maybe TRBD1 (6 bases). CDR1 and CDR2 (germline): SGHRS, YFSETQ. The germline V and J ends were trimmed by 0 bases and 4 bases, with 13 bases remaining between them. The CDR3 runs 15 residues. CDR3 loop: CASSLEGGQAYGYTF. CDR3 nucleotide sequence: TGCGCCAGCAGCTTGGAGGGGGGGCAGGCCTATGGCTACACCTTC.

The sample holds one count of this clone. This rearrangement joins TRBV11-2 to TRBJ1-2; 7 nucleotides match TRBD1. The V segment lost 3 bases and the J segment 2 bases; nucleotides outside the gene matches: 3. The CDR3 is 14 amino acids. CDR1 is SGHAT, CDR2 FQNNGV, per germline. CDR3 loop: CASSLDRINYGYTF. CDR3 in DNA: TGTGCCAGCAGCTTGGACAGGATAAACTATGGCTACACCTTC.

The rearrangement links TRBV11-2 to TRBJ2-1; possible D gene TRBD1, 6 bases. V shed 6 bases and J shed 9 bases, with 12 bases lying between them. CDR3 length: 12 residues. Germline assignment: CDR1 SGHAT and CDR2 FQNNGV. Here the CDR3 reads CASRLTGAEQFF. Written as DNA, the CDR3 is TGTGCCAGCAGGTTGACAGGCGCTGAGCAGTTCTTC.

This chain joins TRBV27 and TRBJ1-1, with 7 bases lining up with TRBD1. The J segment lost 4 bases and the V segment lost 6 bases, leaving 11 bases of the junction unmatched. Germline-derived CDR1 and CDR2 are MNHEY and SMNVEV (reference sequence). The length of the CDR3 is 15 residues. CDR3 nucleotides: TGTGCCAGCAGCGCAGGGGGATGGACTTTCACTGAAGCTTTCTTT. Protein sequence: CASSAGGWTFTEAFF.

CDR3 sequence reads: CASSGGGLAETGGQYF. The CDR3 DNA sequence: TGTGCCAGCAGCGGGGGGGGACTAGCGGAGACTGGCGGGCAGTACTTC. This chain uses TRBV5-4 with TRBJ2-7; 11 positions agree with TRBD2. Germline V gene lookup returns CDR1 SGHNT and CDR2 YYREEE (reference sequence). The V segment lost 4 bases and the J segment 9 bases; nucleotides outside the gene matches: 15. The CDR3 extends over 16 amino acids.

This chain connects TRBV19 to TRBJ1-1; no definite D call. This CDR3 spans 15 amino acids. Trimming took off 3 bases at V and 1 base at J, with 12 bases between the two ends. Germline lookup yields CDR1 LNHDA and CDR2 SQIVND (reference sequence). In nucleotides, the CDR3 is TGTGCCAGTAGTATGGTAGGCGGATCGAACACTGAAGCTTTCTTT. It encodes CASSMVGGSNTEAFF.

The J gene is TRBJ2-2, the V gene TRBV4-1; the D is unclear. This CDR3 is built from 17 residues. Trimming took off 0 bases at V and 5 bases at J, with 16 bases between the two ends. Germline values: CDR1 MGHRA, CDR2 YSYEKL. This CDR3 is CASSQEPSQYKTGELFF. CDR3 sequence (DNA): TGCGCCAGCAGCCAAGAACCCTCGCAGTATAAAACCGGGGAGCTGTTTTTT.

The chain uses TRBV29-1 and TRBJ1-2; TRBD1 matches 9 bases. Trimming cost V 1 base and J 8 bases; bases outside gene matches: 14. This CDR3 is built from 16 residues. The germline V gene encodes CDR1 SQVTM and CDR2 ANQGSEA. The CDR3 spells CSVEARLRDRVGGYTF. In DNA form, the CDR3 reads TGCAGCGTTGAAGCCCGACTCCGGGACAGGGTCGGGGGCTACACCTTC.

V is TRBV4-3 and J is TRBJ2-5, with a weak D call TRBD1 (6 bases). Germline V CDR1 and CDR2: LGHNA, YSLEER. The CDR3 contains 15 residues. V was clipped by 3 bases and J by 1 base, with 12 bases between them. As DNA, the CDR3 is TGCGCCAGCAGCCAGTTCAGGGGAATCCAAGAGACCCAGTACTTC. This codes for CASSQFRGIQETQYF.

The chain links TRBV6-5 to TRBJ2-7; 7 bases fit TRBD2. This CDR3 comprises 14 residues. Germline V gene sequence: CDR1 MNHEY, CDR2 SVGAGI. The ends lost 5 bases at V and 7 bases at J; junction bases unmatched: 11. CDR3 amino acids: CASSPQRGVMEQYF. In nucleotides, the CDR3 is TGTGCCAGCAGTCCCCAACGGGGGGTAATGGAGCAGTACTTC.

CDR3 in DNA: TGTGCCAGCAGCTTAGGGGGGGGAGAAAACTACAATGAGCAGTTCTTC. Translation gives CASSLGGGENYNEQFF. The gene calls are TRBV7-8 and TRBJ2-1; 7 nucleotides match TRBD2. The CDR3 contains 16 residues. Germline CDR1 is SGHVS and CDR2 is FQNEAQ. The V segment lost 1 base and the J segment 3 bases; nucleotides outside the gene matches: 6.

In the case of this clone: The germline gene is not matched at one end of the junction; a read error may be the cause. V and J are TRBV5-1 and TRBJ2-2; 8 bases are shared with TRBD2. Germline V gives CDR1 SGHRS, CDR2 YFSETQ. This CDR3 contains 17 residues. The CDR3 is CASSLVGSGGNAGELFF. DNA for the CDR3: TGCGCCAGCAGCTTGGTCGGGTCGGGAGGGAACGCCGGGGAGCTGTTTTTT. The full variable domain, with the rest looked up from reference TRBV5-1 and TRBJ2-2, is KAGVTQTPRYLIKTRGQQVTLSCSPISGHRSVSWYQQTPGQGLQFLFEYFSETQRNKGNFPGRFSGRQFSNSRSEMNVSTLELGDSALYLCASSLVGSGGNAGELFFGEGSRLTVL.

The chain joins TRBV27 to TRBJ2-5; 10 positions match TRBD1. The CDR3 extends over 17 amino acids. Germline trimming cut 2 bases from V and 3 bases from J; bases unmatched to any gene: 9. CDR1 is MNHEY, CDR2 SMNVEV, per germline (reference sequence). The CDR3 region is CASSLPADRGMEETQYF. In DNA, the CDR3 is TGTGCCAGCAGTTTACCGGCGGACAGGGGGATGGAAGAGACCCAGTACTTC.

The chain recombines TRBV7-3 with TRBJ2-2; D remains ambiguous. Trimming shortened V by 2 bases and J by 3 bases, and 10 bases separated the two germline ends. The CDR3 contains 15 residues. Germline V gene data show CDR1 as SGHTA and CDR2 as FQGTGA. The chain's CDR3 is CASSLVRADTGELFF. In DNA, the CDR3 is TGTGCCAGCAGCTTAGTACGGGCGGACACCGGGGAGCTGTTTTTT. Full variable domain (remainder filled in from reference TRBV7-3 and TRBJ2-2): GAGVSQTPSNKVTEKGKYVELRCDPISGHTALYWYRQSLGQGPEFLIYFQGTGAADDSGLPNDRFFAVRPEGSVSTLKIQRTERGDSAVYLCASSLVRADTGELFFGEGSRLTVL.

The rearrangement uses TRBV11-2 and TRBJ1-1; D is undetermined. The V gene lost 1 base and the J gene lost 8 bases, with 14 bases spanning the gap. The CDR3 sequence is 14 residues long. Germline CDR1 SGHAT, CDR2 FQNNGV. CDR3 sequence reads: CASSLAQTIEEAFF. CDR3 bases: TGTGCCAGCAGCTTAGCACAGACGATTGAAGAAGCTTTCTTT.

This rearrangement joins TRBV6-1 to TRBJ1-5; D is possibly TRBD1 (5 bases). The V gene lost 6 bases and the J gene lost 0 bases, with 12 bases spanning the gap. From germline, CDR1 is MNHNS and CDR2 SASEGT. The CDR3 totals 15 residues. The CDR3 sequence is CASRGLAFSNQPQHF. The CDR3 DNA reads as TGTGCCAGCAGGGGACTCGCTTTTAGCAATCAGCCCCAGCATTTT.

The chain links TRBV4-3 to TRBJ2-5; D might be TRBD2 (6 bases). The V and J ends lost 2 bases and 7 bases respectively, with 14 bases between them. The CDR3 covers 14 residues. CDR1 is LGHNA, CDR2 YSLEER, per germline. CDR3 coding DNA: TGCGCCAGCAGCCAATTCTCGGGAGTGGGGACCCAGTACTTC. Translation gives CASSQFSGVGTQYF.

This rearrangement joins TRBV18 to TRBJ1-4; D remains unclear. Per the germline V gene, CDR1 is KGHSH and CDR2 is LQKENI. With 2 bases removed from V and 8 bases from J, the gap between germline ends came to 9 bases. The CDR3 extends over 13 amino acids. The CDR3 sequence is CASSPYESEKLFF. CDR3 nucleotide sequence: TGTGCCAGCTCACCATATGAGAGCGAAAAACTGTTTTTT.

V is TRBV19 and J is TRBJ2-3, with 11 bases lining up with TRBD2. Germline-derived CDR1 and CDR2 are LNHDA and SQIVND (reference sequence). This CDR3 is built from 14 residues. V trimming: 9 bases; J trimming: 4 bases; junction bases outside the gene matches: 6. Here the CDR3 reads CASSPSGRSDTQYF. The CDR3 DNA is TGTGCCAGCAGCCCTAGCGGGAGGTCAGATACGCAGTATTTT.